The T cell receptor (beta chain) under discussion was sequenced for a study of T cell responses to AZD1222 COVID-19 vaccine. Across the study: Analysis merged second doses at about 4 or about 12 weeks.

Some clones are missing from TCRdb's copy, which holds only in-frame ones; the method was immunoSEQ multiplex PCR. The sample includes roughly 140,000 clones, approximately 90% seen only once; the top ten take 1.5% to 2%. Looked up from germline, CDR1 is MDHEN and CDR2 is SYDVKM. V lost 5 bases and J 0 bases, leaving 8 bases between the germline ends. This CDR3 spans 13 amino acids. The chain couples TRBV28 to TRBJ2-7; D remains ambiguous. The sequence was collected from an adult in good health. Sample: peripheral blood, taken on day 0 of AZD1222 vaccination. DNA of the CDR3: TGTGCCAGCAGTACCAGGAGCTCCTACGAGCAGTACTTC. It codes for CASSTRSSYEQYF.